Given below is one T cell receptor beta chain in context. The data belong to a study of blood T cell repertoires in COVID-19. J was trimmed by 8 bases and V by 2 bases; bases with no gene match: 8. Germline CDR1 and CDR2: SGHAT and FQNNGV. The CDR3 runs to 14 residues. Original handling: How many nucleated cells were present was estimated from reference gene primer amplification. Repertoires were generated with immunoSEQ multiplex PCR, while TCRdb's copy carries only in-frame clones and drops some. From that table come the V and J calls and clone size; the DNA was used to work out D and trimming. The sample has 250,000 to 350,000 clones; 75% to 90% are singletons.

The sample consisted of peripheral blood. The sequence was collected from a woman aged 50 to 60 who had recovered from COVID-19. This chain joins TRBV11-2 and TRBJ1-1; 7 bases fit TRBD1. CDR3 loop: CASSLPPVTGEAFF. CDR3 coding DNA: TGTGCCAGCAGCTTACCCCCCGTGACAGGGGAAGCTTTCTTT.